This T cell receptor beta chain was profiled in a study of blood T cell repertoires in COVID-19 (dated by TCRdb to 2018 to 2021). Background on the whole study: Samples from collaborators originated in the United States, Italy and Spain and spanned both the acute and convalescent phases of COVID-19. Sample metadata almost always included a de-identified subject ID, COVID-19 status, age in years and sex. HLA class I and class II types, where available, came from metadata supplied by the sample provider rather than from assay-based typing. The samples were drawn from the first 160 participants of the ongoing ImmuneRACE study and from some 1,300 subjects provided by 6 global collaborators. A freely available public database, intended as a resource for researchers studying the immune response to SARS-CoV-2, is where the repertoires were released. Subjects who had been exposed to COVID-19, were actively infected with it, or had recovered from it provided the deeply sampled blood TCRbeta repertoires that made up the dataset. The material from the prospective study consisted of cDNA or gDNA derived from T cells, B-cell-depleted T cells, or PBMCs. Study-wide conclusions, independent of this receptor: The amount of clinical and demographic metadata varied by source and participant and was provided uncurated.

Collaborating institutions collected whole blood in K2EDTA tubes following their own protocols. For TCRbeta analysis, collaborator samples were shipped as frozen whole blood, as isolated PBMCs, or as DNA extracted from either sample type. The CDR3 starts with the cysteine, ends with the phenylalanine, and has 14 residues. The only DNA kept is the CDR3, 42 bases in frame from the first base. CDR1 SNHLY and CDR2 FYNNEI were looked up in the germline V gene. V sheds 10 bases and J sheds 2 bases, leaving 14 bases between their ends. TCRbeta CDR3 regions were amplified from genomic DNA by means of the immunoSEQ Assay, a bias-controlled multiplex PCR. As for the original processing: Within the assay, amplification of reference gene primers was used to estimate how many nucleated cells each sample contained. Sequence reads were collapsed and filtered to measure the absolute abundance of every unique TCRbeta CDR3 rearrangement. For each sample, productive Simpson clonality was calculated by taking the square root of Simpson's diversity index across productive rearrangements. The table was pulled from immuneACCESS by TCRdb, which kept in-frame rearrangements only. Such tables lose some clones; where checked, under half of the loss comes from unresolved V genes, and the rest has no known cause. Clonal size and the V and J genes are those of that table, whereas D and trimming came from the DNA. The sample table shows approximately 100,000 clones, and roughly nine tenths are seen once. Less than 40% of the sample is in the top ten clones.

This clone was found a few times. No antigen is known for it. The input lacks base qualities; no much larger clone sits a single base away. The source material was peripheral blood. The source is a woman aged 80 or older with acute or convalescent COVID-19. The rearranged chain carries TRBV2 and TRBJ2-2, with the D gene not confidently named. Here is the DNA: TGTGCCACCCGTGGAGTTAGTAACACCGGGGAGCTGTTTTTT. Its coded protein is CATRGVSNTGELFF.